This record concerns one TCR beta chain sequence. This CDR3 is 18 amino acids long. Per the germline V gene, CDR1 is GTSNPN and CDR2 is SVGIG (reference sequence). With 0 bases removed from V and 0 bases from J, the gap between germline ends came to 18 bases. The source of the sample is a study of blood T cell repertoires in COVID-19. Only in-frame clones appear in the TCRdb table, and some are missing; sequencing was by immunoSEQ multiplex PCR. The sample has roughly 190,000 clones; roughly 94% are singletons. J is TRBJ1-3 and V is TRBV30; TRBD1 might be the D (5 bases). This clonotype was sampled from a man aged 30 to 39 with COVID-19, enrolled during active disease. The specimen was peripheral blood. CDR3 amino acids: CAWSVPPPGQLSGNTIYF. The CDR3 nucleotides are TGTGCCTGGAGTGTACCCCCCCCTGGACAACTCTCTGGAAACACCATATATTTT.